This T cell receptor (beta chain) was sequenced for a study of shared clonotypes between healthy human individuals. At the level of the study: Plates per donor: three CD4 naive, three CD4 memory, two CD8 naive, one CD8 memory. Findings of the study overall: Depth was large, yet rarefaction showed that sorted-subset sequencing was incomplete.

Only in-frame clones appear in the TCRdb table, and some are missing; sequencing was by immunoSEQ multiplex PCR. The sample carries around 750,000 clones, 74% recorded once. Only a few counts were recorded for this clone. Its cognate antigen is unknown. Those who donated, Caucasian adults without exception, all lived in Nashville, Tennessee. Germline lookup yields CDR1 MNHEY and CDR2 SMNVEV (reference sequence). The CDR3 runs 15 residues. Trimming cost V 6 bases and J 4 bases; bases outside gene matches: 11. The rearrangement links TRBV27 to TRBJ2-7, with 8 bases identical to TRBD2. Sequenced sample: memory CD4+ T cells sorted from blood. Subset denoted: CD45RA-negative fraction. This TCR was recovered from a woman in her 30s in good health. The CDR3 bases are TGTGCCAGCAGAGCCGCTCCAGCGGGAGTGTACGAGCAGTACTTC. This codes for CASRAAPAGVYEQYF.